These 32 T cell receptor beta chains originate from one sample sequenced in a study of T cells in narcolepsy. Data came from immunoSEQ multiplex PCR; TCRdb stores just in-frame clones and leaves some out. The data hold tens of thousands of clones, with roughly 87% observed a single time. Material: CD45RA- memory CD4+ T cells from PBMCs. All receptors come from a human donor with narcolepsy.

This chain joins TRBV7-7 and TRBJ2-3; TRBD1 agrees at 8 bases. This CDR3 is 13 amino acids long. The V and J ends lost 4 bases and 5 bases, in that order; junction bases with no gene match: 2. Germline V lookup: CDR1 SSHAT, CDR2 FNYEAQ (reference sequence). For the CDR3, the DNA is TGTGCCAGCAGCTCAGGGGGCGGAGATACGCAGTATTTT. Residues: CASSSGGGDTQYF.

This chain joins TRBV28 and TRBJ1-2; D is ambiguous. Germline lookup yields CDR1 MDHEN and CDR2 SYDVKM. Trimming left V 6 bases short and J 2 bases short, with 16 bases between. The CDR3 is 15 amino acids. The CDR3 is CASSQPPTGNYGYTF. The CDR3 DNA follows: TGTGCCAGCAGCCAACCCCCGACGGGCAACTATGGCTACACCTTC.

The rearrangement joins TRBV13 to TRBJ2-3; D ambiguous. With 0 bases removed from V and 9 bases from J, the gap between germline ends came to 4 bases. CDR1 and CDR2 (germline): PRHDT, FYEKMQ (reference sequence). This CDR3 is 11 amino acids long. The CDR3 sequence: CASSLGGTQYF. The CDR3 region has the DNA TGTGCCAGCAGCTTAGGGGGGACGCAGTATTTT.

The rearrangement links TRBV5-1 to TRBJ2-3; TRBD2 matches at 7 bases. This CDR3 has 15 residues. After removal of 4 bases from V and 6 bases from J, the junction contained 11 bases not matched to a gene. Germline CDR1 and CDR2: SGHRS and YFSETQ. The CDR3 spells CASSERDEWGDTQYF. DNA of the CDR3: TGCGCCAGCAGCGAGCGGGACGAATGGGGGGATACGCAGTATTTT.

The V gene is TRBV28, the J gene TRBJ2-5, with D perhaps TRBD2 (5 bases). The germline V gene encodes CDR1 MDHEN and CDR2 SYDVKM. There are 13 residues in the CDR3. Trimming cost V 2 bases and J 5 bases, with 9 bases left between them. CDR3 sequence reads: CASSLIPGETQYF. CDR3 DNA sequence: TGTGCCAGCAGTTTAATCCCGGGGGAGACCCAGTACTTC.

V and J are TRBV7-2 and TRBJ2-2; TRBD1 is a possible D gene (5 bases). The CDR3 runs 15 residues. V was shortened by 4 bases and J by 4 bases, with 13 bases between the two germline ends. Germline-derived CDR1 and CDR2 are SGHTA and FQGNSA. CDR3 DNA sequence: TGTGCCAGCAGCTCGGCGACAGCTAGCACCGGGGAGCTGTTTTTT. Residues: CASSSATASTGELFF.

The rearrangement uses TRBV7-2 and TRBJ2-7; 8 bases are shared with TRBD1. From germline, CDR1 is SGHTA and CDR2 FQGNSA. J was trimmed by 5 bases and V by 4 bases; bases with no gene match: 7. This CDR3 has 14 amino acids. The DNA of the CDR3 is TGTGCCAGCAGCTACGGGACAGGCCCCAACGAGCAGTACTTC. It yields the protein CASSYGTGPNEQYF.

V is TRBV5-6 and J is TRBJ2-7; D unclear. Germline lookup yields CDR1 SGHDT and CDR2 YYEEEE. The ends were cut back, 0 bases at V and 1 base at J, with 8 bases in the middle. This CDR3 is built from 14 residues. CDR3 coding DNA: TGTGCCAGCAGCTTGGGTCCTACGTCCTACGAGCAGTACTTC. This gives the protein CASSLGPTSYEQYF.

In DNA form, the CDR3 reads TGTGCCAGCAGCCTTACACTAGACTATGGCTACACCTTC. This codes for CASSLTLDYGYTF. This chain connects TRBV9 to TRBJ1-2; D is unclear. Germline V gene lookup returns CDR1 SGDLS and CDR2 YYNGEE. The V gene lost 4 bases and the J gene lost 3 bases, with 10 bases spanning the gap. The CDR3 is 13 residues long.

The sample holds one count of this clone. The rearrangement links TRBV6-6 to TRBJ1-2, with D uncertain. Germline V gene data show CDR1 as MNHNY and CDR2 as SVGAGI (reference sequence). The CDR3 has 15 residues. Trimming took 6 bases from V and 4 from J, leaving 18 bases between them. The CDR3 protein is CASRYGPADIYGYTF. The CDR3 DNA reads TGTGCCAGCAGGTACGGGCCGGCAGACATCTATGGCTACACCTTC.

J is TRBJ2-1 and V is TRBV28; D gene unclear. The CDR3 consists of 12 residues. Germline V gene lookup returns CDR1 MDHEN and CDR2 SYDVKM. Trimming removed 5 bases at V and 10 bases at J, with 12 bases between. CDR3 nucleotide sequence: TGTGCCAGCAGTCTAAATACCAAGGAGCAGTTCTTC. Protein product: CASSLNTKEQFF. Supplemented by reference TRBV28 and TRBJ2-1, the full variable domain reads DVKVTQSSRYLVKRTGEKVFLECVQDMDHENMFWYRQDPGLGLRLIYFSYDVKMKEKGDIPEGYSVSREKKERFSLILESASTNQTSMYLCASSLNTKEQFFGPGTRLTVL.

The rearrangement joins TRBV2 to TRBJ1-2; D possibly corresponds to TRBD1 (6 bases). The germline CDR1 and CDR2 sequences are SNHLY and FYNNEI. Trimming cost V 9 bases and J 2 bases, with 13 bases left between them. The length of the CDR3 is 13 residues. The CDR3: CARGKGGNYGYTF. CDR3 DNA sequence: TGTGCCAGAGGGAAAGGGGGGAACTATGGCTACACCTTC. Filled out from reference TRBV2 and TRBJ1-2, the complete variable domain reads EPEVTQTPSHQVTQMGQEVILRCVPISNHLYFYWYRQILGQKVEFLVSFYNNEISEKSEIFDDQFSVERPDGSNFTLKIRSTKLEDSAMYFCARGKGGNYGYTFGSGTRLTVV.

The V and J genes are TRBV9 and TRBJ2-1; D is undetermined. Germline V gene data show CDR1 as SGDLS and CDR2 as YYNGEE. V lost 2 bases to trimming and J lost 5 bases, with 8 bases between them. The CDR3 is 13 amino acids. This chain's CDR3 is CASSVSKNNEQFF. Here the CDR3 DNA reads TGTGCCAGCAGCGTCAGTAAGAACAATGAGCAGTTCTTC.

The table lists this clone with a count of one. The V call is TRBV5-8, the J call TRBJ2-1, with D perhaps TRBD1 (6 bases). Trimming left V 5 bases short and J 7 bases short, with 19 bases between. Germline assignment: CDR1 SGHTS and CDR2 YDEGEE. This CDR3 is 15 amino acids long. CDR3 bases: TGTGCCAGCAGAATAACAGGGCGCCTTAAGAATGAGCAGTTCTTC. This encodes CASRITGRLKNEQFF.

CDR3 protein: CASSDRFTYNEQFF. CDR3 sequence (DNA): TGTGCCAGCTCGGACAGGTTTACCTACAATGAGCAGTTCTTC. The chain joins TRBV28 to TRBJ2-1; 7 bases are shared with TRBD1. V lost 8 bases and J lost 2; bases outside the gene matches: 6. The CDR3 runs to 14 residues. From germline, CDR1 is MDHEN and CDR2 SYDVKM.

The chain recombines TRBV19 with TRBJ1-6, with D unclear. Germline CDR1 and CDR2: LNHDA and SQIVND (reference sequence). Trimming pared 11 bases from V and 6 bases from J, leaving 14 bases between. The CDR3 sequence is 13 residues long. The CDR3 DNA sequence: TGTGCCTCTGGGGAGAGCTCTAATTCACCCCTCCACTTT. It yields the protein CASGESSNSPLHF.

The V call is TRBV7-8, the J call TRBJ2-1; D unclear. Trimming took 5 bases from V and 8 from J, leaving 25 bases between them. Germline lookup yields CDR1 SGHVS and CDR2 FQNEAQ. CDR3 size: 17 residues. The CDR3 sequence: CASSLESRPTTADEQFF. In DNA form, the CDR3 reads TGTGCCAGCAGCCTAGAGTCCCGTCCTACCACTGCAGATGAGCAGTTCTTC.

This sequence joins TRBV9 and TRBJ2-1; either TRBD1 or TRBD2 may supply D (5 bases each). V dropped 3 bases and J dropped 6 bases, with 16 bases sitting between them. CDR3 length: 15 residues. CDR1 is SGDLS, CDR2 YYNGEE, per germline. CDR3 sequence reads: CASSARDRPGNEQFF. The CDR3 DNA is TGTGCCAGCAGCGCCCGGGACCGACCAGGCAATGAGCAGTTCTTC.

The sample holds one count of this clone. The chain combines TRBV4-3 with TRBJ2-3; TRBD2 aligns across 7 bases. Germline CDR1 reads LGHNA; CDR2 reads YSLEER. This CDR3 is built from 17 residues. J lost 3 bases, V lost 0 bases, and 9 bases had no gene match. The CDR3 reads CASSQDLGGRDTDTQYF. Written as DNA, the CDR3 is TGCGCCAGCAGCCAAGATTTGGGAGGGCGGGATACAGATACGCAGTATTTT.

J is TRBJ2-2 and V is TRBV11-1, with 10 bases that match TRBD1. V dropped 7 bases and J dropped 5; count of bases not matched to a gene: 19. CDR3 length: 19 residues. CDR1 SGHAT and CDR2 FQDESV come from the germline V gene (reference sequence). This CDR3 is CASNRGGATGTGVTGELFF. CDR3 coding DNA: TGTGCCAGCAACCGGGGGGGAGCGACCGGGACAGGGGTAACCGGGGAGCTGTTTTTT.

This chain links TRBV28 with TRBJ2-5; TRBD2 agrees at 11 bases. V gave up 5 bases and J gave up 9 bases; unmatched junction bases: 17. The CDR3 is made up of 17 amino acids. Germline CDR1 is MDHEN and CDR2 is SYDVKM. CDR3 in DNA: TGTGCCAGCAGTCGTGGGGCTAGCGGGAGGAGGTCCGCGCCCCAGTACTTC. This encodes CASSRGASGRRSAPQYF.

The chain is built from TRBV11-2 and TRBJ2-2, with D perhaps matching TRBD1 or TRBD2 (5 bases each). CDR3 length: 15 amino acids. V lost 3 bases to trimming and J lost 4 bases, with 12 bases between them. Germline V gene data show CDR1 as SGHAT and CDR2 as FQNNGV. CDR3 sequence: CASSFPGPTTGELFF. CDR3 bases: TGTGCCAGCAGCTTCCCGGGACCCACCACCGGGGAGCTGTTTTTT.

The chain links TRBV7-6 to TRBJ2-2; 8 bases are a match to TRBD1. The CDR3 runs to 15 residues. The J segment lost 5 bases and the V segment lost 5 bases, leaving 7 bases of the junction unmatched. Germline CDR1 and CDR2: SGHVS and FNYEAQ. CDR3 in DNA: TGTGCCAGCAGCCCAGGGGGCAGGGGGACCGGGGAGCTGTTTTTT. Translating gives CASSPGGRGTGELFF.

This chain connects TRBV25-1 to TRBJ2-7; no reliable D call. The CDR3 has 12 residues. CDR1 and CDR2 (germline): MGHDK, SYGVNS. Deletions cut 5 bases from V and 0 bases from J, with 5 bases between. The CDR3 protein is CASSLSSYEQYF. For the CDR3, the DNA is TGTGCCAGCAGTTTAAGCTCCTACGAGCAGTACTTC.

This chain uses TRBV18 with TRBJ1-4; maybe TRBD1 (5 bases). The CDR3 loop spans 14 amino acids. Per germline, CDR1 KGHSH and CDR2 LQKENI. Between the trimmed V and J ends, which lost 3 bases and 3 bases, there was a span of 8 bases. Here the CDR3 DNA reads TGTGCCAGCTCACCTGGGGCGGCTAATGAAAAACTGTTTTTT. Its translation is CASSPGAANEKLFF.

The chain joins TRBV6-1 to TRBJ1-4; D ambiguous. Trimming took off 1 base at V and 6 bases at J, with 12 bases between the two ends. Germline CDR1 is MNHNS and CDR2 is SASEGT. CDR3 size: 15 residues. DNA for the CDR3: TGTGCCAGCAGTGAAGGCAGTGCTCGACATGAAAAACTGTTTTTT. This gives the protein CASSEGSARHEKLFF.

This clone has more than one count but fewer than ten. This sequence joins TRBV4-1 and TRBJ1-6; perhaps TRBD1 as D (5 bases). Germline-derived CDR1 and CDR2 are MGHRA and YSYEKL. V lost 1 base and J lost 11, with 15 bases in between. This CDR3 is 15 amino acids long. The CDR3 loop reads CASSQGAPGLAPLHF. The CDR3, as DNA: TGCGCCAGCAGCCAAGGGGCCCCGGGGCTGGCACCCCTCCACTTT.

This clone has a handful of counts. The chain has TRBV9 and TRBJ1-2, with a tentative D call TRBD1 (6 bases). The CDR3 length is 15 residues. Germline V CDR1 and CDR2: SGDLS, YYNGEE. V was trimmed by 4 bases and J by 4 bases, leaving 17 bases between them. The CDR3: CASSPGGPGSYGYTF. The CDR3 nucleotides read TGTGCCAGCAGCCCGGGGGGGCCCGGCTCCTATGGCTACACCTTC.

The rearrangement joins TRBV7-9 to TRBJ2-5; D gene ambiguous. CDR1 and CDR2 from the germline V gene are SEHNR and FQNEAQ (reference sequence). V lost 0 bases to trimming and J lost 4 bases, with 3 bases between them. The CDR3 spans 12 residues. The CDR3 loop reads CASSLARETQYF. CDR3 nucleotide sequence: TGTGCCAGCAGCTTAGCGCGAGAGACCCAGTACTTC.

This chain joins TRBV11-3 and TRBJ2-1; 7 bases match TRBD2. V lost 3 bases, J lost 10 bases, and 3 bases stayed unmatched. This CDR3 contains 12 residues. Germline CDR1 and CDR2: SGHNT and YENEEA. CDR3 DNA sequence: TGTGCCAGCAGCTTGGGGGGGGACGAGCAGTTCTTC. This gives the protein CASSLGGDEQFF.

This clone was observed a single time. V is TRBV4-3 and J is TRBJ2-3, with 7 bases matching TRBD1. Germline V gene lookup returns CDR1 LGHNA and CDR2 YSLEER. CDR3 length: 19 residues. The junction had 15 bases not matched to a gene; V was cut back by 0 bases and J by 3 bases. DNA for the CDR3: TGCGCCAGCAGCCAAGAATACCCCCATGTAGGGGGCAGGACAGATACGCAGTATTTT. This codes for CASSQEYPHVGGRTDTQYF.

This chain connects TRBV9 to TRBJ2-7; possibly TRBD2 for D (6 bases). Per the germline V gene, CDR1 is SGDLS and CDR2 is YYNGEE. Trimming pared 0 bases from V and 0 bases from J, leaving 10 bases between. This CDR3 spans 15 amino acids. The CDR3 loop reads CASSVESGVSYEQYF. As DNA, the CDR3 is TGTGCCAGCAGCGTAGAATCGGGAGTCTCCTACGAGCAGTACTTC. Supplemented by reference TRBV9 and TRBJ2-7, the full variable domain reads DSGVTQTPKHLITATGQRVTLRCSPRSGDLSVYWYQQSLDQGLQFLIQYYNGEERAKGNILERFSAQQFPDLHSELNLSSLELGDSALYFCASSVESGVSYEQYFGPGTRLTVT.